A selection of T cell receptor beta chains follows, all from one sample in a study of early T cells in non-severe SARS-CoV-2 infection. TCRdb processed the 5' RACE reads anew with MiXCR; each CDR3 protein has one entry. This sample yields about 98,000 distinct CDR3 sequences, of which around 14% are seen a single time; about 5.7% belongs to the top ten. Sequences were obtained from whole blood. Receptors originate from an adult who was a healthcare worker with PCR-confirmed SARS-CoV-2 infection or an uninfected control (not recorded which). CDR3s include the opening cysteine and the closing phenylalanine or tryptophan. A D gene is named only where the DNA matches it firmly. Only part of the rows carry a size: once, few, many, or a class if the clone is expanded.

clone size	D gene	V gene	J gene	CDR3 DNA	CDR3 protein
.	.	TRBV7-9	TRBJ2-7	TGTGCCAGCAGCTTAGAGTTCCACGAGCAGTACTTC	CASSLEFHEQYF
few	TRBD2	TRBV9	TRBJ2-3	TGTGCCAGCAGTCCGACTAGCGGGTTAGATACGCAGTATTTT	CASSPTSGLDTQYF
few	.	TRBV2	TRBJ1-2	TGTGCCAGCAGTGTAACTCGAGCTAACTATGGCTACACCTTC	CASSVTRANYGYTF
.	.	TRBV3-1	TRBJ2-3	TGTGCCAGCAGCCAAGGACCAACAGATACGCAGTATTTT	CASSQGPTDTQYF
many	.	TRBV28	TRBJ1-2	TGTGCCAGCAGTCACTCTGGACTCCGCTATGGCTACACCTTC	CASSHSGLRYGYTF
many	.	TRBV28	TRBJ2-7	TGTGCCAGCAGCCACGCCGGCGAGCAGTACTTC	CASSHAGEQYF
few	.	TRBV6-1	TRBJ2-7	TGTGCCAGCAGTGAAGCGGTACGGTACGAGCAGTACTTC	CASSEAVRYEQYF
.	.	TRBV30	TRBJ2-5	TGTGCCTGTAAACATGGGTCGAGCCGGGAGACCCAGTACTTC	CACKHGSSRETQYF
many	.	TRBV27	TRBJ1-2	TGTGCCAGCAGTACGGGAGGCGCCTATGGCTACACCTTC	CASSTGGAYGYTF
few	TRBD1	TRBV29-1	TRBJ1-2	TGCAGCGTTGATTCTACAGGGGGCAGAGGCTACACCTTC	CSVDSTGGRGYTF
few	.	TRBV2	TRBJ2-3	TGTGCCAGCAGTGGGGCTCCGGCAAGGGGAGATACGCAGTATTTT	CASSGAPARGDTQYF
few	TRBD1	TRBV20-1	TRBJ1-5	TGCAGTGCTAGACGACGGTACAGGGGTATGTCCCTCAATCAGCCCCAGCATTTT	CSARRRYRGMSLNQPQHF
.	.	TRBV6-6	TRBJ2-7	TGTGCCAGCAACAGCCCTACCTACCTCTACGAGCAGTACTTC	CASNSPTYLYEQYF
.	.	TRBV28	TRBJ2-7	TGTGCCAGCAGAGAAAAGGCTCCCTGGGACGAGCAGTACTTC	CASREKAPWDEQYF
.	TRBD1	TRBV28	TRBJ2-7	TGTGCCAGCAGTCGGCAGGGGGCAATCCACGAGCAGTACTTC	CASSRQGAIHEQYF
many	TRBD2	TRBV27	TRBJ2-7	TGTGCCTCAGGGAGGGAACGGTACGAGCAGTACTTC	CASGRERYEQYF
many	TRBD1	TRBV5-1	TRBJ1-1	TGCGCCAGCAGCTTCAGGGGGAACCCGAACACTGAAGCTTTCTTT	CASSFRGNPNTEAFF
.	.	TRBV4-1	TRBJ2-1	TGCGCCAGCAGCCCGTCAAGCTCCTACAATGAGCAGTTCTTC	CASSPSSSYNEQFF
many	.	TRBV6-2/TRBV6-3	TRBJ1-6	TGTGCCAGCAGTTACCAGGGTGAGAATTCACCCCTCCACTTT	CASSYQGENSPLHF
.	.	TRBV4-3	TRBJ2-6	TGCGCCAGCAGCCAAGATCGGCGGGCGAGGGAGAACCTCTCTGGGGCCAACGTCCTGACTTTC	CASSQDRRARENLSGANVLTF
.	TRBD2	TRBV28	TRBJ2-1	TGTGCCAGCAGTTTATTCAGCGGGAGGGGAGATGAGCAGTTCTTC	CASSLFSGRGDEQFF
many	.	TRBV4-2	TRBJ2-1	TGTGCCAGCAGCCAAGGCGTCAGCGGCACCGACAATGAGCAGTTCTTC	CASSQGVSGTDNEQFF
many	.	TRBV30	TRBJ2-1	TGTGCCTGGAGGCCCCGGAGCTCCTACAATGAGCAGTTCTTC	CAWRPRSSYNEQFF
.	.	TRBV5-6	TRBJ2-3	TGTGCCAGCAGCTCACCACAGGGTGGAGATACGCAGTATTTT	CASSSPQGGDTQYF
few	.	TRBV7-9	TRBJ1-4	TGTGCCAGCAGCCCCCTGGAGGGGGGTGAAAAACTGTTTTTT	CASSPLEGGEKLFF
few	.	TRBV11-2	TRBJ2-3	TGTGCCAGCAGCTCCATGGGGACTGCACTCTATACGCAGTATTTT	CASSSMGTALYTQYF
.	.	TRBV9	TRBJ2-1	TGTGCCAGCAGCGTCGAACCTAGCACTGAGCAGTTCTTC	CASSVEPSTEQFF
few	TRBD1	TRBV7-2	TRBJ1-2	TGTACCAGCAGCTGGGACAGCTATGGCTACACCTTC	CTSSWDSYGYTF
few	.	TRBV21-1	TRBJ2-5	TGTGCCAGCAGCGGTTGTGGGGTGGGTGGACAAGAGACCCAGTACTTC	CASSGCGVGGQETQYF
.	.	TRBV5-4	TRBJ2-5	TGTGCCAGCAGCTTTGAGGCAGGTCGAGGAGAGACCCAGTACTTC	CASSFEAGRGETQYF
.	TRBD2	TRBV28	TRBJ2-1	TGTGCCAGCAGTTTACCTAGCGGGAATCATGAGCAGTTCTTC	CASSLPSGNHEQFF
.	TRBD2	TRBV7-3	TRBJ2-1	TGTGCCAGCAGCTTAGCGCGGGAGGTAAATGAGCAGTTCTTC	CASSLAREVNEQFF
few	.	TRBV21-1	TRBJ2-1	TGTGCCAGCAGCGGTAAAAGCGGGAGGGCCGGTGAGCAGTTCTTC	CASSGKSGRAGEQFF
.	.	TRBV19	TRBJ2-7	TGTGCCAGTAGGAAGGGAGAAGGAGGACCCTACGAGCAGTACTTC	CASRKGEGGPYEQYF
once	.	TRBV11-2	TRBJ2-1	TGTGCCAGCAGCTTAGGGGTTTCGGATGAGCAGTTCTTC	CASSLGVSDEQFF
many	.	TRBV7-9	TRBJ2-5	TGTGCCAGCCGAGCTCCAACTGACAGTCTAACTTTAAAAGTGACCCAGTACTTC	CASRAPTDSLTLKVTQYF
many	.	TRBV7-2	TRBJ1-1	TGTGCCAGCACCACTTTCGGACAGACAGAAGCTTTCTTT	CASTTFGQTEAFF
many	.	TRBV13	TRBJ2-7	TGTGCCAGCAGCCTATTTACTAGTCAACCCTACGAGCAGTACTTC	CASSLFTSQPYEQYF
few	TRBD2	TRBV7-6	TRBJ2-7	TGTGCCAGCACCCCCTTGGGGACTAGGTACGAGCAGTACTTC	CASTPLGTRYEQYF
many	.	TRBV4-3	TRBJ2-7	TGCGCCAGCAGCCAAGACCGAAGGGACACCTACGAGCAGTACTTC	CASSQDRRDTYEQYF
many	.	TRBV28	TRBJ2-7	TGTGCCAGCAGTTTCAGTGTCGGCGAGCAGTACTTC	CASSFSVGEQYF
many	.	TRBV12-3/TRBV12-4	TRBJ2-3	TGTGCCAGCAGACCCGCGGGAACAGATACGCAGTATTTT	CASRPAGTDTQYF
.	.	TRBV28	TRBJ1-1	TGTGCCAGCAGTTTAATCGTACGGAACACTGAAGCTTTCTTT	CASSLIVRNTEAFF
few	.	TRBV2	TRBJ1-1	TGTGCCAGCAGTTGGGACGGCAAAGAAGCTTTCTTT	CASSWDGKEAFF
.	.	TRBV28	TRBJ2-2	TGTGCCAGCAGTTTTGCGTCCGGGGAGCTGTTTTTT	CASSFASGELFF
.	.	TRBV15	TRBJ1-4	TGTACCACCAGCAGGTACCCAGTGGAAAATAATGAAAAACTGTTTTTT	CTTSRYPVENNEKLFF
.	.	TRBV5-4	TRBJ2-3	TGTGCCAGCAGCTTGGGACTAAGCACAGATACGCAGTATTTT	CASSLGLSTDTQYF
.	TRBD1	TRBV11-2	TRBJ2-2	TGTGCCAGCAGCTTTTCAGGACAGGGGTGGACCGGGGAGCTGTTTTTT	CASSFSGQGWTGELFF
.	.	TRBV5-3	TRBJ1-2	TGTGCCAGAAGCTACAAATACAGGGACGTCTATGGCTACACCTTC	CARSYKYRDVYGYTF
many	TRBD1	TRBV24-1	TRBJ2-5	TGTGCCACCAGTGAAGCCACAGGGGTTAAGACCCAGTACTTC	CATSEATGVKTQYF
.	.	TRBV11-1	TRBJ1-2	TGTGCCAGCAGCCCGGGTCCGGGTTATGGCTACACCTTC	CASSPGPGYGYTF
many	.	TRBV29-1	TRBJ1-2	TGCAGCGTTGTCGGGGGGTCTAACTATGGCTACACCTTC	CSVVGGSNYGYTF
few	.	TRBV27	TRBJ2-7	TGTGCCAGCGCGCGGGACCCTACCGCCGAGCAGTACTTC	CASARDPTAEQYF
many	TRBD2	TRBV19	TRBJ2-1	TGTGCCAGTAGTGTACGGCGGGGGTTGAATGAGCAGTTCTTC	CASSVRRGLNEQFF